This entry lists 16 T cell receptor beta chains sequenced from one sample in a study of T cell responses to AZD1222 COVID-19 vaccine. Some clones are missing from TCRdb's copy, which holds only in-frame ones; the method was immunoSEQ multiplex PCR. The sample includes approximately 190,000 clones, 85% to 95% of them seen just once. Sequences were derived from peripheral blood, sampled on day 0 of AZD1222 vaccination. The receptor source for this set is an adult in good health.

The chain employs TRBV19 and TRBJ2-7, with D perhaps matching TRBD1 (7 bases). Germline loops: CDR1 LNHDA, CDR2 SQIVND (reference sequence). This CDR3 is 15 amino acids long. V dropped 3 bases and J dropped 6 bases, with 18 bases sitting between them. The DNA of the CDR3 is TGTGCCAGTAGTATTGGGGGGACAGTTCGTCCCGAGCAGTACTTC. Protein sequence: CASSIGGTVRPEQYF. Filled out from reference TRBV19 and TRBJ2-7, the complete variable domain reads DGGITQSPKYLFRKEGQNVTLSCEQNLNHDAMYWYRQDPGQGLRLIYYSQIVNDFQKGDIAEGYSVSREKKESFPLTVTSAQKNPTAFYLCASSIGGTVRPEQYFGPGTRLTVT.

This clone showed up just once. The V call is TRBV19, the J call TRBJ1-5, with D possibly matching TRBD1 (5 bases). The CDR3 is 13 residues long. The ends were cut back, 7 bases at V and 7 bases at J, with 14 bases in the middle. The germline V gene has CDR1 LNHDA and CDR2 SQIVND (reference sequence). The CDR3: CASNFPPGQPQHF. CDR3 coding DNA: TGTGCCAGTAACTTCCCCCCAGGGCAGCCCCAGCATTTT.

The rearrangement links TRBV6-4 to TRBJ2-1; the match to TRBD2 covers 12 bases. Germline CDR1 reads MRHNA; CDR2 reads SNTAGT. The CDR3 totals 16 residues. With V trimmed by 6 bases and J by 5 bases, 8 bases remained unmatched. CDR3 in DNA: TGTGCCAGCAGCATACTAGCGGGAGGTAACAACAATGAGCAGTTCTTC. Protein: CASSILAGGNNNEQFF.

The chain links TRBV27 to TRBJ2-2; 7 bases map to TRBD1. This CDR3 has 16 amino acids. Trimming cost V 8 bases and J 6 bases; bases outside gene matches: 15. Looked up from germline, CDR1 is MNHEY and CDR2 is SMNVEV (reference sequence). CDR3 DNA sequence: TGTGCCAGCCGACGCGATACAGGGGTTGGCGCCGGGGAGCTGTTTTTT. This sequence encodes CASRRDTGVGAGELFF.

CDR3: CASSPRRLAGFTDTQYF. The CDR3 bases are TGTGCCAGCAGCCCCCGGCGGCTAGCGGGTTTCACAGATACGCAGTATTTT. This chain uses TRBV7-8 with TRBJ2-3; 8 bases line up with TRBD2. Trimming cost V 5 bases and J 2 bases; bases outside gene matches: 12. This CDR3 contains 17 residues. Per germline, CDR1 SGHVS and CDR2 FQNEAQ.

The rearrangement uses TRBV2 and TRBJ1-1, with D tentatively TRBD1 (6 bases). Germline CDR1 and CDR2: SNHLY and FYNNEI. The length of the CDR3 is 14 residues. V gave up 2 bases and J gave up 1 base, with 8 bases separating them. CDR3 protein: CASSETGRNTEAFF. CDR3 coding DNA: TGTGCCAGCAGTGAAACAGGGAGGAACACTGAAGCTTTCTTT.

V gene TRBV6-5 combines with J gene TRBJ1-4, with D possibly TRBD1 on 5 matching bases. CDR1 is MNHEY and CDR2 is SVGAGI in the germline V gene. CDR3 size: 14 residues. V lost 6 bases to trimming and J lost 4 bases, with 12 bases between them. CDR3 DNA sequence: TGTGCCAGCAGCCCCGGGGGGGATAATGAAAAACTGTTTTTT. Translated: CASSPGGDNEKLFF.

In DNA form, the CDR3 reads TGTGCCAGCAGTGAATCCAGGCATAGCAATCAGCCCCAGCATTTT. This sequence encodes CASSESRHSNQPQHF. The chain links TRBV25-1 to TRBJ1-5, with D hard to call. The CDR3 has 15 amino acids. Trimming took off 1 base at V and 0 bases at J, with 7 bases between the two ends. Per germline, CDR1 MGHDK and CDR2 SYGVNS.

The DNA for the CDR3 is TGTGCCAGCAGCAAAGTAGCAGGTACGCAGTATTTT. It yields the protein CASSKVAGTQYF. V gene TRBV21-1 combines with J gene TRBJ2-3. TRBV21-1 is noted as a pseudogene. The CDR3 contains 12 residues.

The chain links TRBV7-2 to TRBJ2-1, with TRBD2 matching 7 bases. The CDR3 sequence is 15 residues long. Germline lookup yields CDR1 SGHTA and CDR2 FQGNSA. V lost 5 bases, J lost 3 bases, and 7 bases stayed unmatched. CDR3 nucleotide sequence: TGTGCCAGCAGCCCCGGGACTACCTACTACAATGAGCAGTTCTTC. This codes for CASSPGTTYYNEQFF.

The CDR3 here is CASSPGGTASGEKLFF. The CDR3 DNA reads TGCGCCAGCAGCCCGGGGGGGACAGCCTCTGGTGAAAAACTGTTTTTT. V and J are TRBV5-1 and TRBJ1-4, with TRBD1 matching 7 bases. Germline lookup yields CDR1 SGHRS and CDR2 YFSETQ. Trimming at V came to 4 bases and at J to 7 bases, leaving 13 bases not matched to a gene. The CDR3 covers 16 residues.

The chain carries TRBV6-6 and TRBJ2-7; 9 nucleotides line up with TRBD2. CDR3 size: 16 residues. V shed 0 bases and J 2 bases; nucleotides not matched to a gene: 5. Germline V gene lookup returns CDR1 MNHNY and CDR2 SVGAGI (reference sequence). The CDR3 DNA follows: TGTGCCAGCAGTTACTCGCCTAGCGGGACCCCCTACGAGCAGTACTTC. Translated: CASSYSPSGTPYEQYF.

This chain uses TRBV28 with TRBJ1-2; D perhaps matches TRBD1 (6 bases). Germline loops: CDR1 MDHEN, CDR2 SYDVKM. The CDR3 has 16 amino acids. V was trimmed by 1 base and J by 4 bases, leaving 16 bases between them. The CDR3 nucleotides are TGTGCCAGCAGTTTATCCCTCATTGACAGGAGCTATGGCTACACCTTC. It encodes CASSLSLIDRSYGYTF.

On this clone itself: In the same sample, other DNA sequences code for this CDR3. The chain links TRBV9 to TRBJ1-6, with TRBD1 matching over 11 bases. The ends lost 0 bases at V and 6 bases at J; junction bases unmatched: 2. Germline CDR1 and CDR2: SGDLS and YYNGEE. This CDR3 has 16 residues. CDR3 nucleotide sequence: TGTGCCAGCAGCGTAGAAGGGACAGGGGGTAATTCACCCCTCCACTTT. Its translation is CASSVEGTGGNSPLHF.

The CDR3 DNA sequence: TGTGCCAGCAGAGACACAGGGATCCCTGGCTACACCTTC. It translates to CASRDTGIPGYTF. This chain links TRBV28 with TRBJ1-2; D might be TRBD1 (6 bases). CDR3 length: 13 amino acids. Trimming removed 6 bases at V and 7 bases at J, with 15 bases between. Germline values: CDR1 MDHEN, CDR2 SYDVKM.

Of note for this clone: One end of the junction fails to match germline, which may point to a read error. The chain carries TRBV24-1 and TRBJ1-2, with D possibly being TRBD1 (5 bases). Germline V gives CDR1 KGHDR, CDR2 SFDVKD. The CDR3 consists of 17 residues. The CDR3 reads CATSDSAKAWGIYGYTF. The CDR3 region has the DNA TGTGCCACCAGTGACTCTGCAAAGGCTTGGGGGATCTATGGTTACACCTTC.